Following are 25 T cell receptor beta chains from one sample sequenced in a study of blood T cell repertoires in COVID-19. Profiled with immunoSEQ multiplex PCR; TCRdb holds only in-frame clones, not every one. The sample consists of some 66,000 clones, about 89% of them appearing once. Sequencing input: peripheral blood. The receptors were sampled from a human donor in a cohort sampled during active COVID-19.

The chain carries TRBV3-1 (or the pseudogene TRBV3-2) and TRBJ2-1; D possibly corresponds to TRBD2 (6 bases). Germline loops: CDR1 LGHDT, CDR2 YNNKEL (reference sequence). The CDR3 has 14 amino acids. Trimming stripped 3 bases from V and 4 bases from J, with 10 bases between. This CDR3 reads CASSQGTGYNEQFF. CDR3 in DNA: TGTGCCAGCAGCCAGGGGACTGGTTACAATGAGCAGTTCTTC.

V is TRBV18 and J is TRBJ2-4; 8 bases align to TRBD1. Trimming removed 2 bases from V and 2 bases from J; junction bases left unmatched: 8. CDR1 is KGHSH, CDR2 LQKENI, per germline. The CDR3 loop spans 17 amino acids. CDR3 DNA: TGTGCCAGCTCACCAGACGACAGGGGCAAATCCAAAAACATTCAGTACTTC. Its protein product is CASSPDDRGKSKNIQYF.

This clone has a single count. This chain links TRBV29-1 with TRBJ2-1; TRBD1 matches at 8 bases. CDR3 length: 12 amino acids. From germline, CDR1 is SQVTM and CDR2 ANQGSEA. With V trimmed by 4 bases and J by 6 bases, 2 bases remained unmatched. Here the CDR3 reads CSVAGGGNEQFF. The CDR3 coding sequence is TGCAGCGTTGCAGGGGGCGGCAATGAGCAGTTCTTC.

This clone appeared once. The rearrangement uses TRBV29-1 and TRBJ1-2; D not certain. This CDR3 is built from 13 residues. Germline loops: CDR1 SQVTM, CDR2 ANQGSEA. The V end lost 4 bases, the J end lost 6 bases, and 15 bases lay between the germline ends. The CDR3 loop is CSVGSPGQDGYTF. The CDR3 DNA reads TGCAGCGTTGGTTCCCCAGGCCAGGATGGCTACACCTTC. The variable domain in full, with the rest retrieved from reference TRBV29-1 and TRBJ1-2, is SAVISQKPSRDICQRGTSLTIQCQVDSQVTMMFWYRQQPGQSLTLIATANQGSEATYESGFVIDKFPISRPNLTFSTLTVSNMSPEDSSIYLCSVGSPGQDGYTFGSGTRLTVV.

The J gene is TRBJ2-3, the V gene TRBV29-1; D is unresolved. Germline loops: CDR1 SQVTM, CDR2 ANQGSEA. This CDR3 spans 14 amino acids. V was shortened by 4 bases and J by 4 bases, with 15 bases between the two germline ends. The CDR3 DNA reads TGCAGCGTTGTAGATGGCAGGAAGGCAGATACGCAGTATTTT. Protein sequence: CSVVDGRKADTQYF.

V usage is TRBV11-2 and J usage is TRBJ2-3; 10 nucleotides agree with TRBD2. The V segment lost 3 bases and the J segment 5 bases; nucleotides outside the gene matches: 11. The V gene's germline CDR1 is SGHAT and CDR2 FQNNGV. CDR3 length: 17 amino acids. CDR3 bases: TGTGCCAGCAGCTTGGTTGGGGTAGCGGGGGGCGGAGATACGCAGTATTTT. Its translation: CASSLVGVAGGGDTQYF.

The V gene is TRBV28, the J gene TRBJ1-2; 7 bases map to TRBD1. Germline trimming cut 5 bases from V and 1 base from J; bases unmatched to any gene: 13. This CDR3 comprises 17 residues. Per the germline V gene, CDR1 is MDHEN and CDR2 is SYDVKM. DNA of the CDR3: TGTGCCAGCAGTCCAAACAGGGGAGGTAGTTTTAACTATGGCTACACCTTC. Its protein product is CASSPNRGGSFNYGYTF.

This clone appeared once. For the CDR3, the DNA is TGTGCCAGCAGCTCGGGTTTGGGCACTGAAGCTTTCTTT. Its translation: CASSSGLGTEAFF. The gene calls are TRBV7-3 and TRBJ1-1; D is ambiguous. Trimming took off 4 bases at V and 4 bases at J, with 10 bases between the two ends. This CDR3 spans 13 amino acids. CDR1 SGHTA and CDR2 FQGTGA come from the germline V gene. Complete variable domain (other parts from reference TRBV7-3 and TRBJ1-1): GAGVSQTPSNKVTEKGKYVELRCDPISGHTALYWYRQSLGQGPEFLIYFQGTGAADDSGLPNDRFFAVRPEGSVSTLKIQRTERGDSAVYLCASSSGLGTEAFFGQGTRLTVV.

This clone was observed a single time. CDR3 bases: TGTGCCAGTAGTATCGGGGACAGTACCTACGAGCAGTACTTC. It codes for CASSIGDSTYEQYF. J is TRBJ2-7 and V is TRBV19; TRBD1 matches at 7 bases. Germline V gene lookup returns CDR1 LNHDA and CDR2 SQIVND (reference sequence). The V and J ends lost 3 bases and 2 bases, in that order; junction bases with no gene match: 4. The CDR3 totals 14 residues. The full variable domain, in which reference TRBV19 and TRBJ2-7 provide the parts outside the CDR3, is DGGITQSPKYLFRKEGQNVTLSCEQNLNHDAMYWYRQDPGQGLRLIYYSQIVNDFQKGDIAEGYSVSREKKESFPLTVTSAQKNPTAFYLCASSIGDSTYEQYFGPGTRLTVT.

The chain has TRBV7-9 and TRBJ1-1, with a tentative D call TRBD1 (5 bases). CDR1 SEHNR and CDR2 FQNEAQ come from the germline V gene (reference sequence). The CDR3 consists of 14 residues. V shed 4 bases and J shed 1 base, with 10 bases lying between them. The CDR3: CASSSEGENTEAFF. CDR3 nucleotides: TGTGCCAGCAGCTCCGAAGGGGAGAACACTGAAGCTTTCTTT.

This chain joins TRBV7-9 and TRBJ2-5; D not resolved. Between the trimmed V and J ends, which lost 1 base and 2 bases, there was a span of 8 bases. The CDR3 has 14 amino acids. Germline-derived CDR1 and CDR2 are SEHNR and FQNEAQ (reference sequence). CDR3 sequence reads: CASSLDGDQETQYF. The CDR3 DNA reads as TGTGCCAGCAGCTTAGACGGTGATCAAGAGACCCAGTACTTC.

The rearrangement joins TRBV28 to TRBJ2-7; the match to TRBD2 covers 10 bases. With V trimmed by 8 bases and J by 4 bases, 5 bases remained unmatched. Per germline, CDR1 MDHEN and CDR2 SYDVKM. The CDR3 spans 13 residues. The CDR3 coding sequence is TGTGCCAGCGGAGGGACTAGCGTATACGAGCAGTACTTC. This translates into CASGGTSVYEQYF. Filled out from reference TRBV28 and TRBJ2-7, the complete variable domain reads DVKVTQSSRYLVKRTGEKVFLECVQDMDHENMFWYRQDPGLGLRLIYFSYDVKMKEKGDIPEGYSVSREKKERFSLILESASTNQTSMYLCASGGTSVYEQYFGPGTRLTVT.

The V and J genes are TRBV18 and TRBJ2-5; possible D gene TRBD1, 5 bases. CDR1 is KGHSH, CDR2 LQKENI, per germline. The V end was cut by 4 bases, the J end by 3 bases, with 9 bases between. This CDR3 is 13 amino acids long. The CDR3 spells CASSQGPKETQYF. In DNA, the CDR3 is TGTGCCAGCTCACAGGGGCCCAAAGAGACCCAGTACTTC.

V and J are TRBV19 and TRBJ1-1; D remains ambiguous. The CDR3 runs 12 residues. Germline assignment: CDR1 LNHDA and CDR2 SQIVND (reference sequence). Trimming removed 6 bases at V and 8 bases at J, with 13 bases between. The CDR3 region is CASSRAAREAFF. CDR3 coding DNA: TGTGCCAGTAGCCGCGCCGCGAGGGAAGCTTTCTTT. Complete variable domain (other parts from reference TRBV19 and TRBJ1-1): DGGITQSPKYLFRKEGQNVTLSCEQNLNHDAMYWYRQDPGQGLRLIYYSQIVNDFQKGDIAEGYSVSREKKESFPLTVTSAQKNPTAFYLCASSRAAREAFFGQGTRLTVV.

Here the CDR3 reads CASSRTGGTNEKLFF. Written as DNA, the CDR3 is TGCGCCAGCAGCCGGACAGGCGGCACTAATGAAAAACTGTTTTTT. The chain couples TRBV5-1 to TRBJ1-4, with TRBD1 identical over 7 bases. The CDR3 is 15 residues long. The germline CDR1 and CDR2 sequences are SGHRS and YFSETQ. Unmatched junction bases numbered 5, after V lost 4 bases and J lost 2 bases.

The rearrangement joins TRBV3-1 (or the pseudogene TRBV3-2) to TRBJ2-1; weak D call: TRBD1 (6 bases). The CDR3 runs 16 residues. V was pared by 4 bases and J by 2 bases, with 15 bases between. The germline gives CDR1 LGHDT, CDR2 YNNKEL (reference sequence). CDR3 loop: CASSLSRGRTYNEQFF. Written as DNA, the CDR3 is TGTGCCAGCAGCCTATCCAGGGGAAGGACCTACAATGAGCAGTTCTTC.

The chain carries TRBV3-1 (or the pseudogene TRBV3-2) and TRBJ1-2; 7 bases map to TRBD1. V was pared by 1 base and J by 4 bases, with 3 bases of the junction left unmatched. Germline V lookup: CDR1 LGHDT, CDR2 YNNKEL (reference sequence). The CDR3 is 14 amino acids. The CDR3 reads CASSQGGGGYGYTF. The DNA of the CDR3 is TGTGCCAGCAGCCAAGGAGGGGGCGGCTATGGCTACACCTTC.

The rearrangement joins TRBV9 to TRBJ1-2, with 10 bases aligning to TRBD1. Per germline, CDR1 SGDLS and CDR2 YYNGEE. Unmatched junction bases numbered 3, after V lost 3 bases and J lost 1 base. The CDR3 loop spans 15 amino acids. The CDR3 here is CASSDRDRGNYGYTF. As DNA, the CDR3 is TGTGCCAGCAGCGATCGGGACAGGGGTAACTATGGCTACACCTTC.

This clone has a single count. The chain recombines TRBV24-1 with TRBJ2-3; 7 nucleotides agree with TRBD2. The CDR3 runs 17 residues. The J segment lost 2 bases and the V segment lost 3 bases, leaving 10 bases of the junction unmatched. Germline CDR1 is KGHDR and CDR2 is SFDVKD. Here the CDR3 DNA reads TGTGCCACCAGTGATACCTCTGTGGGGGGGAACACAGATACGCAGTATTTT. This encodes CATSDTSVGGNTDTQYF.

This chain links TRBV7-2 with TRBJ2-1, with D perhaps matching TRBD1 (5 bases). CDR3 size: 19 residues. CDR1 and CDR2 (germline): SGHTA, FQGNSA. V lost 1 base and J 0 bases, leaving 19 bases between the germline ends. This CDR3 is CASSLEALTALSSYNEQFF. In DNA, the CDR3 is TGTGCCAGCAGCTTAGAGGCCCTGACAGCCCTAAGCTCCTACAATGAGCAGTTCTTC.

The gene calls are TRBV6-5 and TRBJ1-1; D call uncertain. Between the trimmed V and J ends, which lost 2 bases and 1 base, there was a span of 8 bases. The CDR3 runs to 14 residues. CDR1 is MNHEY and CDR2 is SVGAGI in the germline V gene. DNA for the CDR3: TGTGCCAGCAGTTACCCAGGCCAGAACACTGAAGCTTTCTTT. It yields the protein CASSYPGQNTEAFF.

The V call is TRBV18, the J call TRBJ2-7, with a weak D call TRBD1 (5 bases). This CDR3 spans 14 amino acids. V lost 0 bases to trimming and J lost 4 bases, with 10 bases between them. Per the germline V gene, CDR1 is KGHSH and CDR2 is LQKENI. For the CDR3, the DNA is TGTGCCAGCTCACCACCTGACAGCCGGTACGAGCAGTACTTC. Protein sequence: CASSPPDSRYEQYF. Full variable domain (missing parts from reference TRBV18 and TRBJ2-7): NAGVMQNPRHLVRRRGQEARLRCSPMKGHSHVYWYRQLPEEGLKFMVYLQKENIIDESGMPKERFSAEFPKEGPSILRIQQVVRGDSAAYFCASSPPDSRYEQYFGPGTRLTVT.

The chain joins TRBV29-1 to TRBJ2-2; the D is unclear. V was pared by 4 bases and J by 6 bases, with 6 bases between. This CDR3 has 11 residues. Germline CDR1 and CDR2: SQVTM and ANQGSEA. The CDR3 bases are TGCAGCGTTGGCGGCTCCGGGGAGCTGTTTTTT. It codes for CSVGGSGELFF.

The V and J genes are TRBV18 and TRBJ1-1; the match to TRBD1 covers 10 bases. Trimming took 2 bases from V and 2 from J; bases not matched to a gene: 8. In germline, CDR1 is KGHSH, CDR2 LQKENI. The CDR3 is 17 amino acids. DNA of the CDR3: TGTGCCAGCTCACCAGGAACCGGGACAGGGGTAAACACTGAAGCTTTCTTT. It codes for CASSPGTGTGVNTEAFF.

CDR3 amino acids: CASSLTGGSGSYNEQFF. The CDR3 coding sequence is TGCGCCAGCAGCCTGACAGGAGGAAGTGGCTCCTACAATGAGCAGTTCTTC. This sequence joins TRBV5-1 and TRBJ2-1; D may be TRBD1 (6 bases). CDR3 length: 17 amino acids. Trimming pared 4 bases from V and 0 bases from J, leaving 17 bases between. The V gene's germline CDR1 is SGHRS and CDR2 YFSETQ.